This TCR beta chain was recorded in a study of control samples from healthy donors and cancer patients. The repertoire was sequenced with immunoSEQ multiplex PCR; TCRdb's copy has only in-frame clones and lacks some. The table shows fewer than 200,000 clones, with approximately 90% occurring only once. V was trimmed by 4 bases and J by 4 bases, leaving 10 bases between them. CDR3 length: 13 residues. The germline CDR1 and CDR2 sequences are LGHDT and YNNKEL (reference sequence). This chain connects TRBV3-1 (or the pseudogene TRBV3-2) to TRBJ1-2; D is undetermined. Material for sequencing was blood. The TCR comes from a young man in good health. The CDR3, as DNA: TGTGCCAGCAGCCCTGGAGTCTCCTATGGCTACACCTTC. It specifies CASSPGVSYGYTF.